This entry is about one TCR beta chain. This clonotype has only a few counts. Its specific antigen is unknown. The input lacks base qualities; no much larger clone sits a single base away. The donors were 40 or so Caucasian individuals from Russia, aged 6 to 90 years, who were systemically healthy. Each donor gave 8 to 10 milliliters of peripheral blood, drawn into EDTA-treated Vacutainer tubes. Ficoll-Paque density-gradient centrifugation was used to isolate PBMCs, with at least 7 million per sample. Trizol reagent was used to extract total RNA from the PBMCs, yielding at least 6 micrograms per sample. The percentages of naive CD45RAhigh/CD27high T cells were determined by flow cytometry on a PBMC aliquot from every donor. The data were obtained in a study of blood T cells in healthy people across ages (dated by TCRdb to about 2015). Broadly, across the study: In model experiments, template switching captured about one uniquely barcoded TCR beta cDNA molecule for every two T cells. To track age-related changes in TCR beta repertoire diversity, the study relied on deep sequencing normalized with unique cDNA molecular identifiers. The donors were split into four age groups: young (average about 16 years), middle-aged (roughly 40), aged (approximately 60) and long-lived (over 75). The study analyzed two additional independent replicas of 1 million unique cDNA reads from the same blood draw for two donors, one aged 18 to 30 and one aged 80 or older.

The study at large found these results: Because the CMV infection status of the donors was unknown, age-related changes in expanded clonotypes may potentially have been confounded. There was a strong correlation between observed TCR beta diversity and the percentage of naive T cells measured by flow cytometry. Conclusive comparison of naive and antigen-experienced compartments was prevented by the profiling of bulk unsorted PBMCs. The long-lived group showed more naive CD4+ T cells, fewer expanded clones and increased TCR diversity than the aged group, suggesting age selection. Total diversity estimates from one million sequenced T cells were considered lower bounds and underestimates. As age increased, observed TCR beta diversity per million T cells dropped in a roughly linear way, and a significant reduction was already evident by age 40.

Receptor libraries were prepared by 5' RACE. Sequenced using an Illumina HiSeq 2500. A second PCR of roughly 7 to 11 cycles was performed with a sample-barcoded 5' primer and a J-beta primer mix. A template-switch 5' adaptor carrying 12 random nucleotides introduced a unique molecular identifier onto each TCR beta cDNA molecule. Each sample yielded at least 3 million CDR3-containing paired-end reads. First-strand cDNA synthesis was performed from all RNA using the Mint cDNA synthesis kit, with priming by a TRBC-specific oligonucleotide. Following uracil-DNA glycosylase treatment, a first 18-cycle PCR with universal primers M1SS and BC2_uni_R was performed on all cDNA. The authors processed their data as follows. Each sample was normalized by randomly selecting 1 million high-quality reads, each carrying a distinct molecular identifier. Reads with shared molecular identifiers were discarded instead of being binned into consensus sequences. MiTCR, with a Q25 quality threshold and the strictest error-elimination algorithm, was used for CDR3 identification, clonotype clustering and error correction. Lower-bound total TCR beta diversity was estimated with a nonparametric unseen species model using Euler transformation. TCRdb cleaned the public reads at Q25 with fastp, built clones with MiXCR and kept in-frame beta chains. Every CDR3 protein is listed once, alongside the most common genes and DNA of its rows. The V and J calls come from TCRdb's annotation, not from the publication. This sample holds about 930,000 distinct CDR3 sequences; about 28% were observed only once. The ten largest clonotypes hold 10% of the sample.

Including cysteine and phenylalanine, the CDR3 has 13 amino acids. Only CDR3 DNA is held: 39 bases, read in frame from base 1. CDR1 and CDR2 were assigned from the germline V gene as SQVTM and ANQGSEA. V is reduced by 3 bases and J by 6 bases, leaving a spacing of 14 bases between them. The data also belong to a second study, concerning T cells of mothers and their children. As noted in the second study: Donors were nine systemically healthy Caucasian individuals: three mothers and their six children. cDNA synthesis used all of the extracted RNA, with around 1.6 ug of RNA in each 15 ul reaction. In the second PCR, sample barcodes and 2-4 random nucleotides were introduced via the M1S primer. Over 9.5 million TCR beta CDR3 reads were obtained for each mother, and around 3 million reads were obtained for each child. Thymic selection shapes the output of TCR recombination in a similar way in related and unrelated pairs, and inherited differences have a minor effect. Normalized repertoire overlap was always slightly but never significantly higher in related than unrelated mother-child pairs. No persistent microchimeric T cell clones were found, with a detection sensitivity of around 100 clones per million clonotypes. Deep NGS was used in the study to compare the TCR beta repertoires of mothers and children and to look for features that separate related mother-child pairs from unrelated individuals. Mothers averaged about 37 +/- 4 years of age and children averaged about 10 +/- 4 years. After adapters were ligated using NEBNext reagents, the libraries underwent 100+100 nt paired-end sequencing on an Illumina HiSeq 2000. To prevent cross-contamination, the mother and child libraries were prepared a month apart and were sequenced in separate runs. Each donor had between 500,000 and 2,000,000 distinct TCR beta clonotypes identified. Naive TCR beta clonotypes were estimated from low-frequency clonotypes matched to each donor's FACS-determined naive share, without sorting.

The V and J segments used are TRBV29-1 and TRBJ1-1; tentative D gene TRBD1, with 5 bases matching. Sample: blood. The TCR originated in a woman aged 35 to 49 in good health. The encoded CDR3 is CSVETGWGAEAFF. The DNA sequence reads TGCAGCGTTGAGACGGGGTGGGGGGCTGAAGCTTTCTTT.